This T cell receptor (beta chain) was sequenced in a study of spatial heterogeneity in lung cancer. Study in general: Detection of beta-chain sequences consistently exceeded that of alpha-chain sequences. Each unique TCR and UMI combination was seen more than ten times on average in raw reads.

This CDR3 comprises 15 residues. V gave up 2 bases and J gave up 5 bases; unmatched junction bases: 3. Germline V gene data show CDR1 as LGHNT and CDR2 as FRNRAP. Described time point: blood at routine non-recurrence follow-up after resection. Every cDNA TCR molecule received its own unique molecular identifier. One entry per CDR3 protein results from TCRdb running MiXCR on the 5' RACE reads. The table shows about 2,500 distinct CDR3 sequences, with around half occurring only once. This clonotype was seen a handful of times. This beta chain slipped into a library made for alpha chains as a stray read, so its size is not meaningful.

The clonotype was recovered from a female donor with early-stage non-small cell lung cancer. The V and J genes are TRBV12-5 and TRBJ2-1, with 10 bases identical to TRBD2. Sequencing was performed on PBMCs, taken at follow-up. The CDR3 spells CASGLWTSGDNEQFF. CDR3 nucleotides: TGTGCTAGTGGTTTGTGGACTAGCGGCGACAATGAGCAGTTCTTC.